These T cell receptor beta chains were read from a single sample in a study of CD8+CD57+ T cells in acquired aplastic anemia. In TCRdb, the reads were re-called with MiXCR into one record per CDR3 protein. The repertoire consists of about 160,000 distinct CDR3 sequences, with around half occurring once and the leading ten covering approximately 3%. What was sequenced was sorted CD4+, CD8+, or CD8+CD57+ T cells (not recorded which) from PBMCs. These receptor sequences come from a human donor with aplastic anemia. Both conserved end residues are part of each CDR3. The order of the fields is clone size, V gene, D gene, J gene, CDR3 DNA, CDR3 protein. D genes are given only for firm matches. Where a row states a size, it is once, few, many or the class of an expanded clone; other rows omit it.

>many|TRBV6-5|TRBD1|TRBJ1-2
TGTGCCAGCAGTTGGGGGGGACAGACTAACTATGGCTACACCTTC
CASSWGGQTNYGYTF
>many|TRBV12-3/TRBV12-4|TRBD2|TRBJ2-7
TGTGCCAGCAGCCTAGGACTAGCGGTAGCATACGAGCAGTACTTC
CASSLGLAVAYEQYF
>once|TRBV19|NA|TRBJ1-5
TGTGCCAGTAGTATAGAAGTAAATCAGCCCCAGCATTTT
CASSIEVNQPQHF
>once|TRBV19|NA|TRBJ1-2
TGTGCCAGTAGCCGCCGGGACATCCAGAACTTC
CASSRRDIQNF
>many|TRBV15|NA|TRBJ2-3
TGTGCCACCAGCAGAGGTGACAGGCAGGGGGATACGCAGTATTTT
CATSRGDRQGDTQYF
>NA|TRBV19|TRBD1|TRBJ2-7
TGTGCCAGTAGTATAGGCGACAGGGGCGTCTACGAGCAGTACTTC
CASSIGDRGVYEQYF
>few|TRBV28|NA|TRBJ2-3
TGTGCCAGCTCCATTTCGGGAAGAGATACGCAGTATTTT
CASSISGRDTQYF
>NA|TRBV7-8|NA|TRBJ1-5
TGTGCCAGCAGCACAGGCGATCAGCCCCAGCATTTT
CASSTGDQPQHF
>many|TRBV19|NA|TRBJ2-7
TGTGCCAGTCCAGGCTCCTACGAGCAGTACTTC
CASPGSYEQYF
>many|TRBV6-1|TRBD1|TRBJ2-7
TGTGCCAGCAGTGGGCTACAGGGGGCAGAGCAGTACTTC
CASSGLQGAEQYF
>many|TRBV15|NA|TRBJ1-5
TGTGCCACCAGCAGGGCGATTCAGGTTAGGGTGGAGGGTAATAGCAATCAGCCCCAGCATTTT
CATSRAIQVRVEGNSNQPQHF
>few|TRBV3-1|NA|TRBJ2-5
TGTGCCAGCAGCGGGGGGCTAGCGGTCCAAGAGACCCAGTACTTC
CASSGGLAVQETQYF
>once|TRBV19|TRBD1|TRBJ2-2
TGTGCCAGTAGTATTGAGAGGGGGCTTGCCGGGGAGCTGTTTTTT
CASSIERGLAGELFF
>many|TRBV29-1|TRBD1|TRBJ1-1
TGCAGCGTCAACAGGGGATCCAACACTGAAGCTTTCTTT
CSVNRGSNTEAFF
>many|TRBV20-1|TRBD2|TRBJ2-3
TGCAGTGCTAGAGTTGCTAGCGGAGTCACAGATACGCAGTATTTT
CSARVASGVTDTQYF
>many|TRBV7-2|TRBD2|TRBJ2-3
TGTGCCAGCAGCTTATTGGCGGGAGGGCCATCAGATACGCAGTATTTT
CASSLLAGGPSDTQYF
>NA|TRBV2|TRBD2|TRBJ2-5
TGTGCCAGCAGCGCCCGTAGGACTAGCGGGAGTGGAGGGCTCCGAGAGACCCAGTACTTC
CASSARRTSGSGGLRETQYF
>many|TRBV25-1|TRBD1|TRBJ1-1
TGTGCCAGCAGTCGAGTCAGGGGGCTCAACACTGAAGCTTTCTTT
CASSRVRGLNTEAFF
>NA|TRBV6-4|NA|TRBJ2-3
TGTGCCAGCAGCACGGGGGCCCGCGATACGCAGTATTTT
CASSTGARDTQYF
>many|TRBV6-5|NA|TRBJ1-2
TGTGCCAGCAGTTACTCGTCGGGGTTCTATGGCTACACCTTC
CASSYSSGFYGYTF
>NA|TRBV5-8|NA|TRBJ1-2
TGTGCCAGCAGCCTCTCCTGGACCGAGAACTATGGCTACACCTTC
CASSLSWTENYGYTF
>NA|TRBV19|TRBD2|TRBJ2-1
TGTGCCAGCACTAGCGGGAGAGGGTACAATGAGCAGTTCTTC
CASTSGRGYNEQFF
>NA|TRBV20-1|NA|TRBJ2-3
TGCAGTGCTAGAGTCGACCCGGGGACAGATACGCAGTATTTT
CSARVDPGTDTQYF
>NA|TRBV4-1|NA|TRBJ1-6
TGCGCCAGCAGCCAAGTTACTGGGAAAAACTATAGTTCACCCCTCCACTTT
CASSQVTGKNYSSPLHF
>NA|TRBV20-1|NA|TRBJ2-5
TGCAGTGCTAGGAGGGGGGCCGAGGAGACCCAGTACTTC
CSARRGAEETQYF
>once|TRBV11-2|TRBD1|TRBJ1-6
TGTGCCAGCAGCAACTTCGGGACAGGGTATAATTCACCCCTCCACTTT
CASSNFGTGYNSPLHF
>NA|TRBV2|NA|TRBJ2-7
TGTGCCAGCAGTGGCGGGACCGCGGAGGACGAGCAGTACTTC
CASSGGTAEDEQYF
>many|TRBV9|NA|TRBJ1-2
TGTGCCAGCAGCGTTGATCCGGCCGACTATGGCTACACCTTC
CASSVDPADYGYTF
>many|TRBV30|NA|TRBJ2-7
TGTGCCTGGAGTGACGGAATTGCCTACGAGCAGTACTTC
CAWSDGIAYEQYF
>NA|TRBV20-1|NA|TRBJ2-2
TGCAGTGCTAGAGAGGCAGGGAGCGGGGAGCTGTTTTTT
CSAREAGSGELFF
>NA|TRBV10-3|TRBD1|TRBJ2-7
TGTGCCAGCAGCCAATGGGACAGGGATCGATACGAGCAGTACTTC
CASSQWDRDRYEQYF
>many|TRBV6-1|NA|TRBJ2-7
TGTGCCAGCGCCAGTACCTACGAGCAGTACTTC
CASASTYEQYF
>once|TRBV20-1|TRBD2|TRBJ2-1
TGCAGTGCCCAGGTGCGCGGGAGGGCCGGTGAGCAGTTCTTC
CSAQVRGRAGEQFF
>many|TRBV4-2|TRBD2|TRBJ2-7
TGTGCCAGCAGCCCCCGGGGACTAGCGGGAGGCAACTCCTACGAGCAGTACTTC
CASSPRGLAGGNSYEQYF
>few|TRBV7-3|NA|TRBJ1-1
TGTGCCAGCAGCAAAGACACGAACACTGAAGCTTTCTTT
CASSKDTNTEAFF
>NA|TRBV3-1|NA|TRBJ1-4
TGTGCCAGCAGCCAGATACCTAATGAAAAACTGTTTTTT
CASSQIPNEKLFF